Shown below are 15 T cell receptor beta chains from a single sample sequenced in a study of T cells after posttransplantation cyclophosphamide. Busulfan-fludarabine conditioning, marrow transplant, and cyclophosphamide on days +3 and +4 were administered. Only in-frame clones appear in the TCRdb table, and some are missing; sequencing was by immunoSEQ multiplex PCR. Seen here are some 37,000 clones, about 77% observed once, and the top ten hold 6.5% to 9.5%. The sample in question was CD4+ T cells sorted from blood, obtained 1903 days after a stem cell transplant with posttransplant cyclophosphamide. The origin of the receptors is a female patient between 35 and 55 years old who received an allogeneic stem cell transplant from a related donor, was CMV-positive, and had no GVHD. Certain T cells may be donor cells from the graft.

In DNA, the CDR3 is TGCAGCGTTGTCGACAGGGGGCTGTTTGAGACCCAGTACTTC. It encodes CSVVDRGLFETQYF. This rearrangement joins TRBV29-1 to TRBJ2-5, with 10 positions matching TRBD1. The CDR3 is 14 residues long. V lost 4 bases and J lost 5; bases outside the gene matches: 7. The germline CDR1 and CDR2 sequences are SQVTM and ANQGSEA.

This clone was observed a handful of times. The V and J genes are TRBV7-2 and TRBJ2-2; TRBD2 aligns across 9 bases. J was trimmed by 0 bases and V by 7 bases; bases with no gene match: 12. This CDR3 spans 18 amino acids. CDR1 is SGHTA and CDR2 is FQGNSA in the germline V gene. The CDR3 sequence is CASTLRALAGTNTGELFF. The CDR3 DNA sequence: TGTGCCAGCACCCTGAGGGCTCTAGCGGGGACGAACACCGGGGAGCTGTTTTTT.

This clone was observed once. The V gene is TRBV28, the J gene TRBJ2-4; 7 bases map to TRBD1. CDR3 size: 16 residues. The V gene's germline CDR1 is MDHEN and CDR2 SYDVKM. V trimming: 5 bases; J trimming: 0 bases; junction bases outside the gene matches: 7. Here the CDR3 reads CASSRQGLLAKNIQYF. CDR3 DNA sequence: TGTGCCAGCAGTCGACAGGGCCTCCTAGCCAAAAACATTCAGTACTTC.

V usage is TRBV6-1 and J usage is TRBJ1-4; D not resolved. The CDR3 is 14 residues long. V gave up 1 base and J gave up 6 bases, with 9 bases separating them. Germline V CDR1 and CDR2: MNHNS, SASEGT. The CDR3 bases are TGTGCCAGCAGTGAAGGGGTCGGGTATGAAAAACTGTTTTTT. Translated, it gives CASSEGVGYEKLFF.

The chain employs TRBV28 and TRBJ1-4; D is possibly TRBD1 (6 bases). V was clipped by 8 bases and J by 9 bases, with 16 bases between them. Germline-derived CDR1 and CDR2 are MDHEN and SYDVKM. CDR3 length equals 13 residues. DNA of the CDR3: TGTGCCAGCGGGTTCGCGGGGGCGCAAAAACTGTTTTTT. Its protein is CASGFAGAQKLFF. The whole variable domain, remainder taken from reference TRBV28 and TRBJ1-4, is DVKVTQSSRYLVKRTGEKVFLECVQDMDHENMFWYRQDPGLGLRLIYFSYDVKMKEKGDIPEGYSVSREKKERFSLILESASTNQTSMYLCASGFAGAQKLFFGSGTQLSVL.

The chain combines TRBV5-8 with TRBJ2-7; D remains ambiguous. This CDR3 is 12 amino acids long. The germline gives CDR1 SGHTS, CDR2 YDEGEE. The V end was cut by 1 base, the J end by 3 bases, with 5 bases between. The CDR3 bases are TGTGCCAGCAGCTTGCAACTCTACGAGCAGTACTTC. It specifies CASSLQLYEQYF.

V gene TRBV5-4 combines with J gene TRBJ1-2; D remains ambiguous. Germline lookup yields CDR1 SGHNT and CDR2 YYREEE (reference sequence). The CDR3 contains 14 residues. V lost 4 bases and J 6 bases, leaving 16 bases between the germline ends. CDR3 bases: TGTGCCAGCAGCCATTCCTCCGGGAAAAATGGCTACACCTTC. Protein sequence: CASSHSSGKNGYTF.

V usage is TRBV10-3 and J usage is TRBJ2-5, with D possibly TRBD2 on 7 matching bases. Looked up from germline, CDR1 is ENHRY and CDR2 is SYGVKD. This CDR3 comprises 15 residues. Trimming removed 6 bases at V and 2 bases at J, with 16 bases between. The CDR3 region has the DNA TGTGCCATCAGAGGGGGAGGGGCGATACAAGAGACCCAGTACTTC. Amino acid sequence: CAIRGGGAIQETQYF.

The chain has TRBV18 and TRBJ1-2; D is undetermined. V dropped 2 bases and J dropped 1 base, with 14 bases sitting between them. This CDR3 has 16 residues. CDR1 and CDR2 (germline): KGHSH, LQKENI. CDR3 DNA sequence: TGTGCCAGCTCACCAATTAATTCGAGGCATAACTATGGCTACACCTTC. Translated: CASSPINSRHNYGYTF.

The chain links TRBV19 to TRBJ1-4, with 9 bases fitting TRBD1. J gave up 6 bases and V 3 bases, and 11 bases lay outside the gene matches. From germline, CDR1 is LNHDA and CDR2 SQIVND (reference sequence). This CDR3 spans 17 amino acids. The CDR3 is CASSIRDRVASDEKLFF. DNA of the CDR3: TGTGCCAGTAGTATCCGGGACAGGGTGGCTTCGGATGAAAAACTGTTTTTT.

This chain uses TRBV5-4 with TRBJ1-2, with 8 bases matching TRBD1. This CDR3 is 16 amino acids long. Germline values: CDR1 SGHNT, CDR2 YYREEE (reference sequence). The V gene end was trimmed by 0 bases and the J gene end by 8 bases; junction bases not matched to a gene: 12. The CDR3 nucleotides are TGTGCCAGCAGCTTGGGAGGACAGGGTCCCTCTAGGGGCTACACCTTC. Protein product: CASSLGGQGPSRGYTF.

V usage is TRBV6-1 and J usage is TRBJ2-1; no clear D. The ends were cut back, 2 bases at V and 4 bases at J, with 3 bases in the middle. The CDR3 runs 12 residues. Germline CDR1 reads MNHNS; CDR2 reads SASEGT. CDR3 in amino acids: CASSETYNEQFF. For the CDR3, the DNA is TGTGCCAGCAGTGAAACATACAATGAGCAGTTCTTC.

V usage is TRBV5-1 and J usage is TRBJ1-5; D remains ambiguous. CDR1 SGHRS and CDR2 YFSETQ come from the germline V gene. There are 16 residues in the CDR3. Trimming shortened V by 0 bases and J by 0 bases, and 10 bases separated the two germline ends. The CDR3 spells CASSLVPGNSNQPQHF. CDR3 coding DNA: TGCGCCAGCAGCTTGGTCCCGGGGAATAGCAATCAGCCCCAGCATTTT.

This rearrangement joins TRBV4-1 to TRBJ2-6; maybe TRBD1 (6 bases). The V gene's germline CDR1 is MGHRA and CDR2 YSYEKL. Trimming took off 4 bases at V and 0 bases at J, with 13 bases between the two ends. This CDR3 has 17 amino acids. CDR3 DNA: TGCGCCAGCAGCCTTATCATGGACAGCTCTGGGGCCAACGTCCTGACTTTC. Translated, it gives CASSLIMDSSGANVLTF.

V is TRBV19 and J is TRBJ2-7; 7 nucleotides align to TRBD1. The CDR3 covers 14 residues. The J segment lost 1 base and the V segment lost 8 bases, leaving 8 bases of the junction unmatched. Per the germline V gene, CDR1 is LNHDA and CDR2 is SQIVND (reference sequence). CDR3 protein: CASARTGDSYEQYF. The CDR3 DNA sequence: TGTGCCAGTGCGAGGACAGGTGATTCCTACGAGCAGTACTTC.